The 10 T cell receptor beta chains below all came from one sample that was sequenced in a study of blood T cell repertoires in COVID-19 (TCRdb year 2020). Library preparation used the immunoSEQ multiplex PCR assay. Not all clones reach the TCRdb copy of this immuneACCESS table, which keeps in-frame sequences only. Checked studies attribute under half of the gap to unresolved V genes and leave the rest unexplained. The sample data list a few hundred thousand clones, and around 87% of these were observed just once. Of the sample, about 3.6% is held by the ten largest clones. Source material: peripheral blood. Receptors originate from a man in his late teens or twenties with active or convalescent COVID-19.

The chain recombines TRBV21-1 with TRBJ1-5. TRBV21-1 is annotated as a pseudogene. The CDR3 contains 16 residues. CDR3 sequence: CASSKVLCQLHQPQHF. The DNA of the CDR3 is TGTGCCAGCAGCAAAGTACTGTGCCAACTACATCAGCCCCAGCATTTT.

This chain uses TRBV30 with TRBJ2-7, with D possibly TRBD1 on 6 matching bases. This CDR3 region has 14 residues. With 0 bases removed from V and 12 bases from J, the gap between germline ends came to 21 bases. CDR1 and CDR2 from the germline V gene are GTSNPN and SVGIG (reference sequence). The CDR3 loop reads CAWSVGHWIRDLYF. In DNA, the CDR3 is TGTGCCTGGAGTGTGGGACACTGGATCCGGGATTTGTACTTC.

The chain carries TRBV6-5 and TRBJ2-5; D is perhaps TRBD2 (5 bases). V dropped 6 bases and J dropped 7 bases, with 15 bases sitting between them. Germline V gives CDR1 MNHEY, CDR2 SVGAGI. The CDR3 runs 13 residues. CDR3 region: CASRDGLFSTQYF. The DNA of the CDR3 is TGTGCCAGCAGGGACGGACTGTTTTCGACCCAGTACTTC.

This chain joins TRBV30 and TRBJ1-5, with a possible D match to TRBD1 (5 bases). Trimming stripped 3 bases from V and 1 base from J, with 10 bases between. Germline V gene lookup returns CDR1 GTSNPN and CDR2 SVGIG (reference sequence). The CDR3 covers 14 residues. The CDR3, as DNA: TGTGCCTGGAGGATCCAGGGAAGCAATCAGCCCCAGCATTTT. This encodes CAWRIQGSNQPQHF.

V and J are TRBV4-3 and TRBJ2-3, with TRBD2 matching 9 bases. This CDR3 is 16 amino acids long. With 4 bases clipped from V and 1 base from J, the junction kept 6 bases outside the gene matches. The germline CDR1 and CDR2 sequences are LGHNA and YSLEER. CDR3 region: CASSLNLAGGTDTQYF. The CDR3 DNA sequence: TGCGCCAGCAGCCTAAATTTAGCGGGAGGCACAGATACGCAGTATTTT.

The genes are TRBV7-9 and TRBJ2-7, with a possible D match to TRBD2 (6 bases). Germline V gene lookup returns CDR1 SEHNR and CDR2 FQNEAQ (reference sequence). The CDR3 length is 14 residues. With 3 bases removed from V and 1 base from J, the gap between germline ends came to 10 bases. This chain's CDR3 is CASSLYGGSYEQYF. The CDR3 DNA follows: TGTGCCAGCAGCTTGTACGGGGGTTCCTACGAGCAGTACTTC.

This chain's CDR3 is CASSLLASGLALQETQYF. CDR3 nucleotide sequence: TGTGCCAGCAGCTTACTCGCGTCGGGACTAGCTCTTCAAGAGACCCAGTACTTC. The rearrangement uses TRBV7-9 and TRBJ2-5; 9 positions match TRBD2. Germline CDR1 and CDR2: SEHNR and FQNEAQ (reference sequence). The CDR3 runs to 18 residues. V shed 2 bases, J shed 2 bases, and the junction held 12 bases outside the gene matches.

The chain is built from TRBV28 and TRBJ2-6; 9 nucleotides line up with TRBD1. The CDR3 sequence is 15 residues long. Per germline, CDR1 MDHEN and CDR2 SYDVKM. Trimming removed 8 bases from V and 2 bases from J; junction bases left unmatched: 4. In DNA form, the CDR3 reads TGTGCCAGCGGGACAGGGTCTCCTGGGGCCAACGTCCTGACTTTC. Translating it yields CASGTGSPGANVLTF. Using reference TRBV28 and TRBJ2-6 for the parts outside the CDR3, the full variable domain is DVKVTQSSRYLVKRTGEKVFLECVQDMDHENMFWYRQDPGLGLRLIYFSYDVKMKEKGDIPEGYSVSREKKERFSLILESASTNQTSMYLCASGTGSPGANVLTFGAGSRLTVL.

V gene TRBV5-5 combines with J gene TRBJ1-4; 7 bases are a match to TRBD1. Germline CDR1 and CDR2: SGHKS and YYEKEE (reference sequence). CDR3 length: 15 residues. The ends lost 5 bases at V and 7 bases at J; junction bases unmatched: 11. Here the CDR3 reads CASRVTGQSSEKLFF. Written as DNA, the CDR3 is TGTGCCAGCAGAGTGACAGGGCAAAGCAGTGAAAAACTGTTTTTT.

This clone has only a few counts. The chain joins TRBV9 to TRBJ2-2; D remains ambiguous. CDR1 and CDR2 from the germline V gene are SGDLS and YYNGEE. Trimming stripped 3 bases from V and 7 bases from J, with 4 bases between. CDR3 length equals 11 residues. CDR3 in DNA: TGTGCCAGCAGCGCTTACGGGGAGCTGTTTTTT. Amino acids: CASSAYGELFF.